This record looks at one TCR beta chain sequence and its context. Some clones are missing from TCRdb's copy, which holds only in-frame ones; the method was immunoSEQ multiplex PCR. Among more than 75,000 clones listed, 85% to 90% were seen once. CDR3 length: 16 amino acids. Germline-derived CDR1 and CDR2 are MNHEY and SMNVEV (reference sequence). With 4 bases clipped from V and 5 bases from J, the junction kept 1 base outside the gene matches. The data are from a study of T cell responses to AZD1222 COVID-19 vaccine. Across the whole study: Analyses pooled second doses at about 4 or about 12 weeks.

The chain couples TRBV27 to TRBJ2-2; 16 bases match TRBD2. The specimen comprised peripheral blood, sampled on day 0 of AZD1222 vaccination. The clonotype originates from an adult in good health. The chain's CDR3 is CASSSGLAGGTGELFF. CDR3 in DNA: TGTGCCAGCAGTTCGGGACTAGCGGGAGGGACCGGGGAGCTGTTTTTT.